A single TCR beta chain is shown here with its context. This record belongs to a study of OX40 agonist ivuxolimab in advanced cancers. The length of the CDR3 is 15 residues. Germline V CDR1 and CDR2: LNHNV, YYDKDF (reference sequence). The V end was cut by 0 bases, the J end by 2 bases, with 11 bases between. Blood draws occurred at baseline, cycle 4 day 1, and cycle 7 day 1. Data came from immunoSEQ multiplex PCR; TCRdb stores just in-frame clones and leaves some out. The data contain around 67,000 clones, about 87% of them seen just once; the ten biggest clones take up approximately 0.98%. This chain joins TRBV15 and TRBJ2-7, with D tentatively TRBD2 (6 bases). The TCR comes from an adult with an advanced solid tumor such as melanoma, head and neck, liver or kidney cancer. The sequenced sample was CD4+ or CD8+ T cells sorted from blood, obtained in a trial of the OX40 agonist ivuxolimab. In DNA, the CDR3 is TGTGCCACCAGCAGAGAGCGCGGGGATACCTACGAGCAGTACTTC. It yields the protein CATSRERGDTYEQYF.